This T cell receptor beta chain was retrieved from a study of memory CD4+ T cells and cytomegalovirus serostatus. Study at large: Healthy Belgian adult donors included nine or ten CMV-positive and some 23 CMV-negative people.

Single viable CD3+CD4+CD8-CD45RO+ cells were sorted as the memory CD4+ T cells. Serostatus was set by detecting CMV pp150, pp28, p38, p52 IgG. Points from the study as a whole: Repertoires predicted CMV serostatus with median bootstrapped AUC of approximately 0.95.

V lost 1 base and J lost 5, with 14 bases in between. The germline CDR1 and CDR2 sequences are SNHLY and FYNNEI. The CDR3 runs to 15 residues. Method: immunoSEQ multiplex PCR; TCRdb's copy keeps in-frame clones and lacks some. The repertoire holds 35,000 to 45,000 clones, with 79% as singletons. In the case of this clone: The target antigen is unknown.

The sequence was collected from an adult in good health and CMV-seronegative. Sequenced input: memory CD4+ T cells from blood. This rearrangement joins TRBV2 to TRBJ2-5; weak D call: TRBD2 (7 bases). As DNA, the CDR3 is TGTGCCAGCAGTGAAGTGGTCAGGGGAGGGGAGACCCAGTACTTC. It is translated as CASSEVVRGGETQYF. Full variable domain (remainder filled in from reference TRBV2 and TRBJ2-5): EPEVTQTPSHQVTQMGQEVILRCVPISNHLYFYWYRQILGQKVEFLVSFYNNEISEKSEIFDDQFSVERPDGSNFTLKIRSTKLEDSAMYFCASSEVVRGGETQYFGPGTRLLVL.